This entry lists 7 T cell receptor beta chains sequenced from one sample in a study of cytomegalovirus exposure and HLA in healthy donors. Use of 60 Vbeta and 13 Jbeta primers characterized the PCR. Generated by immunoSEQ multiplex PCR, the TCRdb table keeps only in-frame clones and is missing some. This sample's table reports about 88,000 clones. Sample: PBMCs. These TCRs come from a girl aged 10-17 years in good health and CMV-seropositive.

V is TRBV6-1 and J is TRBJ1-1; D might be TRBD1 (5 bases). Germline V CDR1 and CDR2: MNHNS, SASEGT. V dropped 7 bases and J dropped 5 bases, with 14 bases sitting between them. The CDR3 spans 13 residues. CDR3 sequence: CASTVQTVTEAFF. DNA for the CDR3: TGTGCCAGCACTGTACAGACAGTGACTGAAGCTTTCTTT.

The chain couples TRBV29-1 to TRBJ2-1; 10 bases agree with TRBD1. CDR1 is SQVTM, CDR2 ANQGSEA, per germline. After removal of 1 base from V and 9 bases from J, the junction contained 6 bases not matched to a gene. The CDR3 contains 14 residues. The CDR3 loop reads CSVEGGTGASEQFF. The DNA of the CDR3 is TGCAGCGTTGAAGGGGGGACAGGGGCTAGTGAGCAGTTCTTC.

The V and J genes are TRBV7-9 and TRBJ2-3; no reliable D call. The ends were cut back, 1 base at V and 1 base at J, with 3 bases in the middle. The CDR3 totals 13 residues. CDR1 and CDR2 from the germline V gene are SEHNR and FQNEAQ (reference sequence). DNA of the CDR3: TGTGCCAGCAGCTTAGTCGGCACAGATACGCAGTATTTT. Protein: CASSLVGTDTQYF.

The V gene is TRBV7-8, the J gene TRBJ1-4, with D unresolved. This CDR3 is 18 amino acids long. Germline assignment: CDR1 SGHVS and CDR2 FQNEAQ. Trimming took 0 bases from V and 0 from J, leaving 14 bases between them. In DNA, the CDR3 is TGTGCCAGCAGCTTAGCGCTGACATCTACAGCAACTAATGAAAAACTGTTTTTT. Protein sequence: CASSLALTSTATNEKLFF.

The V and J genes are TRBV4-3 and TRBJ2-7, with TRBD2 matching over 10 bases. V shed 0 bases and J 2 bases; nucleotides not matched to a gene: 7. The CDR3 is made up of 17 amino acids. From germline, CDR1 is LGHNA and CDR2 YSLEER. The CDR3 bases are TGCGCCAGCAGCCAAGAACAAAGCGGGGGGGTCGCCTACGAGCAGTACGTC. Translating gives CASSQEQSGGVAYEQYV.

The chain joins TRBV28 to TRBJ2-3, with D possibly matching TRBD2 (6 bases). The CDR3 sequence is 15 residues long. Per germline, CDR1 MDHEN and CDR2 SYDVKM. The V gene lost 5 bases and the J gene lost 0 bases, with 12 bases spanning the gap. This chain's CDR3 is CASSPGGVSTDTQYF. CDR3 bases: TGTGCCAGCAGTCCGGGCGGGGTTAGCACAGATACGCAGTATTTT.

The V call is TRBV18, the J call TRBJ2-3; 7 nucleotides agree with TRBD2. The CDR3 length is 16 residues. Unmatched junction bases numbered 10, after V lost 1 base and J lost 6 bases. Germline loops: CDR1 KGHSH, CDR2 LQKENI. Written as DNA, the CDR3 is TGTGCCAGCTCACCACTTGTAGCGGGCGGAAGGGATACGCAGTATTTT. Protein: CASSPLVAGGRDTQYF.